This T cell receptor (beta chain) was obtained from a study of beta chain features in type 1 diabetes. Study conclusions and caveats: Type 1 diabetes patients had moderately but significantly shorter TCRB CDR3s in all four CD4+ subsets. Patients with type 1 diabetes showed fewer VDJ junction insertions and more deletions. TCRB rearrangement may or may not be influenced by HLA type; here this remained unresolved. Compared to healthy donors, patients appeared to have naive, central memory and Treg TCRB repertoires that were more alike.

Expressed TCRB transcripts were sequenced because the isolated RNA had all been reverse transcribed beforehand. Sequencing of naive, central memory and regulatory T cell samples gave an average of around 3.8 million reads. Generated by immunoSEQ multiplex PCR, the TCRdb table keeps only in-frame clones and is missing some. Found here are around 710,000 clones, 9.5% to 15% of them singletons; the top ten hold around 0.12%. V gave up 0 bases and J gave up 11 bases, with 9 bases separating them. The germline CDR1 and CDR2 sequences are SGDLS and YYNGEE. The CDR3 runs to 12 residues. This clone was detected a few times. Its antigen remains unidentified.

The TCR originated in a man aged 25-45 years with type 1 diabetes. Input material: naive CD4+ T cells from blood. This chain joins TRBV9 and TRBJ2-1; a possible D gene is TRBD1 (5 bases). The CDR3 DNA reads TGTGCCAGCAGCGTAGGGCAGGGAAAGCAGTTCTTC. Encoded protein: CASSVGQGKQFF. The complete variable domain, with remaining parts taken from reference TRBV9 and TRBJ2-1, reads DSGVTQTPKHLITATGQRVTLRCSPRSGDLSVYWYQQSLDQGLQFLIQYYNGEERAKGNILERFSAQQFPDLHSELNLSSLELGDSALYFCASSVGQGKQFFGPGTRLTVL.